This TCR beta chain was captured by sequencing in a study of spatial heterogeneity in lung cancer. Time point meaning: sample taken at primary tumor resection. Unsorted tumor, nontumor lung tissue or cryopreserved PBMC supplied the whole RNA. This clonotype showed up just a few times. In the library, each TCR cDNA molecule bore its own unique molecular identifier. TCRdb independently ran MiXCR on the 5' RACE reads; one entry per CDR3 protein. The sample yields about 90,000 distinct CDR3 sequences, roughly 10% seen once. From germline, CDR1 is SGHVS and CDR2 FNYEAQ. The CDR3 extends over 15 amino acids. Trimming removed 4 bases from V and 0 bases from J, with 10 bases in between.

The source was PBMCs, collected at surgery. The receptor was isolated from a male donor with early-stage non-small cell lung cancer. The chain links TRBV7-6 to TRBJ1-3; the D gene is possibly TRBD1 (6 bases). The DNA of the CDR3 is TGTGCCAGCAGCTCCTCAGGGGTCTCTGGAAACACCATATATTTT. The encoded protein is CASSSSGVSGNTIYF.